These 14 T cell receptor beta chains were sequenced from one sample in a study of blood T cell repertoires in COVID-19 (dated by TCRdb to the early 2020s). Libraries came from the immunoSEQ multiplex PCR assay. In its TCRdb copy, this immuneACCESS table keeps in-frame sequences only and misses some clones. Where compared with another copy, unresolved V genes explain less than half of these, and the others have no known cause. The sample table contains 230,000 or so clones; only one count was recorded for 85% of them. The top ten constitute approximately 6.6% of the sample. Sequencing was performed on PBMCs or T cells enriched from blood (not recorded which). These TCRs come from a woman in her forties or fifties who had been exposed to COVID-19.

This clone showed up just once. J is TRBJ2-2 and V is TRBV7-9, with 9 bases fitting TRBD2. The CDR3 totals 15 residues. Unmatched junction bases numbered 4, after V lost 3 bases and J lost 5 bases. The germline V gene encodes CDR1 SEHNR and CDR2 FQNEAQ (reference sequence). Here the CDR3 DNA reads TGTGCCAGCAGCTTGGATCTAGCGGGGACCGGGGAGCTGTTTTTT. As protein: CASSLDLAGTGELFF.

The chain recombines TRBV4-1 with TRBJ2-3; no firm D call. The CDR3 extends over 14 amino acids. The V gene lost 1 base and the J gene lost 8 bases, with 13 bases spanning the gap. Germline-derived CDR1 and CDR2 are MGHRA and YSYEKL. The CDR3 region is CASSQATSFGTQYF. The CDR3 DNA reads TGCGCCAGCAGCCAAGCTACGTCCTTCGGTACGCAGTATTTT.

The chain employs TRBV15 and TRBJ2-1; possible D gene TRBD2, 6 bases. V lost 0 bases to trimming and J lost 10 bases, with 16 bases between them. The CDR3 spans 15 residues. The germline V gene has CDR1 LNHNV and CDR2 YYDKDF (reference sequence). The CDR3, as DNA: TGTGCCACCAGCAGAGATTGGCTGGGAGGAGAGGAGCAGTTCTTC. This translates into CATSRDWLGGEEQFF.

The V and J genes are TRBV10-2 and TRBJ1-1; TRBD1 agrees at 12 bases. Germline V lookup: CDR1 WSHSY, CDR2 SAAADI. CDR3 length: 16 amino acids. The V and J ends lost 2 bases and 9 bases, in that order; junction bases with no gene match: 10. The CDR3 region has the DNA TGCGCCAGCAGTGAGCCGGTTGGGACAGGGGGCAGGAAAGCTTTCTTT. This codes for CASSEPVGTGGRKAFF.

The CDR3 loop reads CASSENIQPQHF. CDR3 DNA sequence: TGTGCCAGCAGTGAAAACATTCAGCCCCAGCATTTT. V is TRBV6-1 and J is TRBJ1-5; the D is unclear. V lost 2 bases and J lost 6, with 5 bases in between. The germline gives CDR1 MNHNS, CDR2 SASEGT. The CDR3 runs 12 residues.

The chain joins TRBV16 to TRBJ1-2; 8 nucleotides match TRBD1. Germline CDR1 is KGHSY and CDR2 is FQNENV. The junction had 6 bases not matched to a gene; V was cut back by 2 bases and J by 4 bases. The CDR3 spans 15 residues. The CDR3 spells CASSQSWGTGYGYTF. CDR3 sequence (DNA): TGTGCCAGCAGCCAAAGCTGGGGGACAGGCTATGGCTACACCTTC.

This clone has a handful of counts. The rearrangement joins TRBV27 to TRBJ1-5, with D possibly being TRBD1 (6 bases). V was shortened by 2 bases and J by 5 bases, with 16 bases between the two germline ends. The CDR3 spans 16 residues. From germline, CDR1 is MNHEY and CDR2 SMNVEV (reference sequence). In nucleotides, the CDR3 is TGTGCCAGCAGTTTAGCGGGCAGGGGAAGGCATCAGCCCCAGCATTTT. Translated, it gives CASSLAGRGRHQPQHF.

This clone has ten or more counts. The gene calls are TRBV19 and TRBJ2-3, with D possibly TRBD2 on 5 matching bases. The V gene's germline CDR1 is LNHDA and CDR2 SQIVND (reference sequence). The CDR3 consists of 14 residues. V was trimmed by 6 bases and J by 5 bases, leaving 15 bases between them. In DNA, the CDR3 is TGTGCCAGTAGAAGAGGGTCAGGTGGAGATACGCAGTATTTT. Translated: CASRRGSGGDTQYF. The variable domain in full, with the rest retrieved from reference TRBV19 and TRBJ2-3, is DGGITQSPKYLFRKEGQNVTLSCEQNLNHDAMYWYRQDPGQGLRLIYYSQIVNDFQKGDIAEGYSVSREKKESFPLTVTSAQKNPTAFYLCASRRGSGGDTQYFGPGTRLTVL.

Remarks on this clone: The germline gene is not matched at one end of the junction; a read error may be the cause. This rearrangement joins TRBV5-1 to TRBJ2-3; 8 positions match TRBD2. The germline V gene encodes CDR1 SGHRS and CDR2 YFSETQ. This CDR3 contains 13 residues. The CDR3 coding sequence is TGCGCCAGCAGCTTGGATAACGGGGGGGCCTCGAGATTT. Amino acids: CASSLDNGGASRF. The full variable domain, with the rest looked up from reference TRBV5-1 and TRBJ2-3, is KAGVTQTPRYLIKTRGQQVTLSCSPISGHRSVSWYQQTPGQGLQFLFEYFSETQRNKGNFPGRFSGRQFSNSRSEMNVSTLELGDSALYLCASSLDNGGASRFGPGTRLTVL.

This rearrangement joins TRBV4-1 to TRBJ1-1; a possible D gene is TRBD1 (6 bases). The V end lost 1 base, the J end lost 6 bases, and 27 bases lay between the germline ends. Germline assignment: CDR1 MGHRA and CDR2 YSYEKL. CDR3 length equals 19 residues. The CDR3 is CASSQVNARDRWVGAEAFF. In DNA form, the CDR3 reads TGCGCCAGCAGCCAAGTAAACGCTCGAGACAGGTGGGTTGGGGCTGAAGCTTTCTTT.

The rearrangement uses TRBV4-2 and TRBJ2-7, with a weak D call TRBD2 (7 bases). Germline values: CDR1 LGHNA, CDR2 YNFKEQ. CDR3 size: 15 residues. V was clipped by 0 bases and J by 2 bases, with 11 bases between them. CDR3 region: CASSQDHGGPYEQYF. In DNA form, the CDR3 reads TGTGCCAGCAGCCAAGATCACGGGGGGCCCTACGAGCAGTACTTC.

V gene TRBV30 combines with J gene TRBJ1-4, with TRBD1 matching over 9 bases. V dropped 5 bases and J dropped 4; count of bases not matched to a gene: 8. The germline V gene encodes CDR1 GTSNPN and CDR2 SVGIG (reference sequence). This CDR3 comprises 15 residues. CDR3 amino acids: CAWGYRDRVNEKLFF. CDR3 nucleotides: TGTGCCTGGGGTTATCGGGACAGGGTTAATGAAAAACTGTTTTTT.

This sequence joins TRBV6-1 and TRBJ1-5; TRBD1 matches 7 bases. The trim removed 0 bases at V and 4 bases at J, leaving 6 bases unmatched. In germline, CDR1 is MNHNS, CDR2 SASEGT. The CDR3 consists of 16 residues. As DNA, the CDR3 is TGTGCCAGCAGTGAAGCGCCGATGGGACAGAATCAGCCCCAGCATTTT. This encodes CASSEAPMGQNQPQHF.

This chain links TRBV7-2 with TRBJ2-1, with TRBD1 identical over 10 bases. Germline V gives CDR1 SGHTA, CDR2 FQGNSA. The CDR3 runs to 17 residues. V gave up 1 base and J gave up 10 bases; unmatched junction bases: 13. This CDR3 reads CASSLGPGQGKGGEQFF. Written as DNA, the CDR3 is TGTGCCAGCAGCTTAGGGCCGGGACAGGGGAAGGGTGGGGAGCAGTTCTTC.